A single T cell receptor (beta chain) is shown here with its context. Its antigen target is currently unknown. No clone much larger than this one lies a single base away; base qualities are absent. The treatment or condition label for this specimen denotes: roughly 20 received Ad26.COV2.S at low or high dose, single or two shots; 5 received placebo; per-sample allocation not given. For vaccine and placebo recipients, the sequenced repertoires came from samples collected on day 63 after the first injection. Between 29 July and 7 August 2020, Cohort 1b enrolled 20 to 30 adults aged 18-55 years at one site in Boston, USA. Ad26.COV2.S was a replication-incompetent adenovirus type 26 vector expressing a prefusion-stabilized SARS-CoV-2 spike protein from the original Wuhan strain. This sample is drawn from a study of Ad26.COV2.S vaccination and SARS-CoV-2 variants (dated by TCRdb to about 2021). Looking at the study overall: Donors in the vaccine arm were drawn from COV1001, a multicentre, randomized, double-blind, placebo-controlled phase I-IIa trial testing Ad26.COV2.S in healthy adults. Dosing of Ad26.COV2.S was intramuscular, at either 5x10^10 or 1x10^11 viral particles, delivered as one shot or as two shots spaced 56 days apart. The specificity and breadth of SARS-CoV-2-reactive T cell receptors after Ad26.COV2.S vaccination were assessed by TCRbeta repertoire sequencing. The TCR-sequenced set comprised approximately 30 samples: around 20 Ad26.COV2.S vaccine recipients, 5 placebo recipients and 8 SARS-CoV-2 convalescent individuals. Participants in the trial were split at random into five groups of five each, receiving low-dose or high-dose Ad26.COV2.S once or twice, or else placebo on both occasions. Investigators did not know the trial group allocation while performing experiments and assessing outcomes.

The full study reports these points: The study was not powered to compare responses between vaccine doses or regimens. According to the authors, total T cell responses may have been underestimated by the TCR breadth and depth analyses. After vaccination, substantial breadth of spike-specific CD8+ and CD4+ T cell responses was reported. Spike-specific TCR breadth was higher in Ad26.COV2.S recipients than in placebo recipients (P = 0.0014). Vaccine and placebo recipients had comparable non-spike TCR breadth, which fits with the vaccine containing only spike.

The immunoSEQ Assay was used to sequence TCRbeta CDR3 regions. After extraction, genomic DNA underwent amplification by bias-controlled multiplex PCR, followed by high-throughput sequencing. As for the authors' bioinformatics: To quantify the absolute abundance of every unique TCRbeta CDR3 region, sequences were collapsed and filtered. Usable DNA was measured by amplifying reference genes present in all nucleated cells, and TCRbeta template counts were normalized to that usable DNA to estimate T cell fraction. Repertoire TCRs were annotated as SARS-CoV-2-specific when V gene, CDR3 amino acid sequence and J gene were exactly matched to a known reactive TCR set. The reference SARS-CoV-2 TCR set was derived from MIRA and filtered for enrichment in COVID-19-positive ImmuneCODE repertoires, a step that removed public or cross-reactive TCRs. Based on the MIRA antigens, annotated TCRs were further analysed at the level of specific ORF or position within ORF. Breadth was defined as the number of annotated unique rearrangements divided by the total number of unique productive rearrangements, and depth was defined as the summed frequency of the annotated unique rearrangements. Group comparisons of TCR breadth used two-sided Wilcoxon rank-sum tests. TCRdb obtained this table from immuneACCESS and retained in-frame rearrangements with V and J assigned. These tables miss some clones; where compared with another copy, unresolved V genes account for less than half of the shortfall, and the remainder is unexplained. V and J calls and clone size follow that table, whereas D and trimming were derived from the DNA. This sample comprises about 390,000 clones, 80% to 90% of them detected only once. The ten most abundant clones make up 3% to 4.5% of the sample.

The input for sequencing was peripheral blood, taken in a trial of Ad26.COV2.S vaccine versus placebo. This sequence originates from a person aged 18-65 years who received the Ad26.COV2.S COVID-19 vaccine or a placebo.

The CDR3 protein: CASELGGIQETQYF. DNA sequence: TGTGCCAGCGAGCTCGGGGGAATTCAAGAGACCCAGTACTTC. Rearrangement joined TRBV2 to TRBJ2-5; tentative D gene TRBD2, with 6 bases matching. The CDR3 goes from the cysteine to the phenylalanine over 14 residues. The CDR3 DNA has 42 bases and is translated from base 1. V is pared back by 8 bases and J by 2 bases, with 15 bases lying between the germline termini. The germline V gene yields SNHLY for CDR1 and FYNNEI for CDR2.